This T cell receptor (beta chain) comes out of a study of shared clonotypes between healthy human individuals. Naive CD45RA+ and memory CD45RA-negative subsets were split from CD4+ cells. Germline loops: CDR1 MNHEY, CDR2 SMNVEV (reference sequence). Trimming removed 0 bases from V and 12 bases from J, with 15 bases in between. The CDR3 consists of 14 residues. Using immunoSEQ multiplex PCR, the repertoire was profiled, and TCRdb retains in-frame clones only, with some absent. The table has fewer than 1.6 million clones, approximately 98.5% seen once. Sequenced material: naive CD4+ T cells sorted from blood. Described subset: CD45RA+ positively selected. The rearrangement links TRBV27 to TRBJ2-1, with D possibly TRBD1 on 6 matching bases. The clonotype comes from a man aged 25 to 40 in good health. CDR3 residues: CASSLSRWVRGQFF. The CDR3 coding sequence is TGTGCCAGCAGTTTATCCCGCTGGGTCAGGGGGCAGTTCTTC.